The 8 T cell receptor beta chains listed next were all sequenced from one sample in a study of identical twins. TCRdb reanalysed the 5' RACE reads using MiXCR and keeps one entry per CDR3 protein. The sample has 1.5 million to 2 million distinct CDR3 sequences, less than 35% seen once. Sample: cord blood. The receptors here all came from a newborn girl in good health.

The genes are TRBV3-1 and TRBJ2-1; a weak D match, TRBD2 (6 bases). The germline gives CDR1 LGHDT, CDR2 YNNKEL (reference sequence). The CDR3 is 15 amino acids. V was shortened by 0 bases and J by 3 bases, with 9 bases between the two germline ends. CDR3 DNA sequence: TGTGCCAGCAGCCAAGAATGGGACTTCTACAATGAGCAGTTCTTC. The encoded protein is CASSQEWDFYNEQFF.

In this sample, this clonotype turned up a few times. CDR3 amino acids: CASSYSGGRQETQYF. As DNA, the CDR3 is TGTGCCAGCAGTTACTCGGGTGGGCGGCAAGAGACCCAGTACTTC. This sequence joins TRBV6-5 and TRBJ2-5; D ambiguous. CDR3 length equals 15 residues. Germline V gene data show CDR1 as MNHEY and CDR2 as SVGAGI. V was clipped by 0 bases and J by 2 bases, with 10 bases between them.

The chain carries TRBV11-2 and TRBJ2-1; 12 bases align to TRBD2. Losses at the gene ends were 5 bases for V and 2 bases for J; bases not matched to a gene: 13. This CDR3 has 19 amino acids. Germline V gene data show CDR1 as SGHAT and CDR2 as FQNNGV. The CDR3 is CASSARPRTSGTPYNEQFF. CDR3 sequence (DNA): TGTGCCAGCAGCGCCCGGCCTAGGACTAGCGGGACTCCCTACAATGAGCAGTTCTTC.

The chain carries TRBV7-2 and TRBJ2-7; tentatively, D is TRBD2 (6 bases). Germline values: CDR1 SGHTA, CDR2 FQGNSA. The CDR3 has 15 residues. V lost 4 bases and J 1 base, leaving 14 bases between the germline ends. The CDR3: CASSSLGTRSYEQYF. DNA for the CDR3: TGTGCCAGCAGCTCCCTAGGGACTCGATCCTACGAGCAGTACTTC.

V gene TRBV2 combines with J gene TRBJ2-1; TRBD2 might be the D (5 bases). This CDR3 contains 16 residues. The V end lost 2 bases, the J end lost 0 bases, and 11 bases lay between the germline ends. Germline assignment: CDR1 SNHLY and CDR2 FYNNEI. The CDR3 loop reads CASSEFSVSSYNEQFF. CDR3 DNA: TGTGCCAGCAGTGAATTTAGCGTTAGCTCCTACAATGAGCAGTTCTTC.

This sequence joins TRBV2 and TRBJ2-1, with 12 bases aligning to TRBD2. The CDR3 has 15 residues. The germline CDR1 and CDR2 sequences are SNHLY and FYNNEI. J gave up 6 bases and V 5 bases, and 5 bases lay outside the gene matches. The CDR3 sequence: CASSMTSGSGNEQFF. The CDR3, as DNA: TGTGCCAGCAGTATGACTAGCGGGAGTGGCAATGAGCAGTTCTTC. The complete variable domain, with remaining parts taken from reference TRBV2 and TRBJ2-1, reads EPEVTQTPSHQVTQMGQEVILRCVPISNHLYFYWYRQILGQKVEFLVSFYNNEISEKSEIFDDQFSVERPDGSNFTLKIRSTKLEDSAMYFCASSMTSGSGNEQFFGPGTRLTVL.

The CDR3 protein is CASSSLVQGERELFF. The CDR3 nucleotides read TGTGCCAGCAGTTCCCTAGTACAGGGAGAAAGGGAGCTGTTTTTT. The gene calls are TRBV6-5 and TRBJ2-2, with D perhaps matching TRBD1 (6 bases). V shed 4 bases and J shed 9 bases, with 18 bases lying between them. Germline V gene sequence: CDR1 MNHEY, CDR2 SVGAGI. The CDR3 extends over 15 amino acids.

About this clonotype itself: This may stem from a read error, because a much larger clone lies one nucleotide away. The J gene is TRBJ2-4, the V gene TRBV12-3 or TRBV12-4, with 9 bases identical to TRBD1. The CDR3 consists of 18 residues. For the CDR3, the DNA is TGTGCCAGCACCCGAGTGGGACAGGGAAGGATTGCCAAAAGCATTCAGTACTTC. Its protein is CASTRVGQGRIAKSIQYF.